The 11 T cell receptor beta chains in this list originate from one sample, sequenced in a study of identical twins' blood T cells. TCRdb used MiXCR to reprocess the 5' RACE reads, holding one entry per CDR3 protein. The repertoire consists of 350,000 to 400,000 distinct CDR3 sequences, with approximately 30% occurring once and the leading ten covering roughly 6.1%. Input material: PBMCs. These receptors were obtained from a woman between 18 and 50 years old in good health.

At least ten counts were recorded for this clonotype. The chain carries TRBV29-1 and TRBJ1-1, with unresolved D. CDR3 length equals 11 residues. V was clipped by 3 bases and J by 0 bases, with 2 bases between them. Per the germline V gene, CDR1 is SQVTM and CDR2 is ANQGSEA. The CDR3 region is CSVDVNTEAFF. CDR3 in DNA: TGCAGCGTTGATGTGAACACTGAAGCTTTCTTT.

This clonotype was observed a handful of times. The CDR3 loop is CASSNAFTGGNGYTF. CDR3 DNA: TGTGCCAGCAGTAACGCCTTCACAGGGGGCAATGGCTACACCTTC. The chain links TRBV27 to TRBJ1-2, with 9 positions matching TRBD1. The germline V gene has CDR1 MNHEY and CDR2 SMNVEV (reference sequence). Germline trimming cut 5 bases from V and 6 bases from J; bases unmatched to any gene: 10. The CDR3 runs to 15 residues.

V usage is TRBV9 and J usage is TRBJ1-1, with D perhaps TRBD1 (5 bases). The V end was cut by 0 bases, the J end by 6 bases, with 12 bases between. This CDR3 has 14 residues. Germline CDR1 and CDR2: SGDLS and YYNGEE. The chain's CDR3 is CASSVDYRGAEAFF. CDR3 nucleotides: TGTGCCAGCAGCGTAGACTACCGGGGGGCTGAAGCTTTCTTT.

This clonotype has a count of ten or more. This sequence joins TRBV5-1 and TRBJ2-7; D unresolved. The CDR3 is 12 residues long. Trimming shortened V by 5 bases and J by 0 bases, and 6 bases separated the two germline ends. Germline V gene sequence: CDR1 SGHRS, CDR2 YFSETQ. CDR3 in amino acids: CASRGRSYEQYF. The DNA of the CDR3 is TGCGCCAGCAGGGGCCGCTCCTACGAGCAGTACTTC.

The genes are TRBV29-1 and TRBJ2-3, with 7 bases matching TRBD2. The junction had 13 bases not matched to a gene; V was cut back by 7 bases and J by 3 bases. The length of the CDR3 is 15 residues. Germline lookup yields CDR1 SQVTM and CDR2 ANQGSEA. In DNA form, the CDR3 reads TGCAGCGCCGTCGGACTAGTGGTTTCGACAGATACGCAGTATTTT. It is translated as CSAVGLVVSTDTQYF.

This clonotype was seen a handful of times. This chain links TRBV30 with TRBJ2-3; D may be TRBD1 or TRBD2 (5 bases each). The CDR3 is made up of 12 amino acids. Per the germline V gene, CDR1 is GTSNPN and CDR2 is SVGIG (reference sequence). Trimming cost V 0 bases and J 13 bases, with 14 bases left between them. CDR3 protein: CAWSVLGTEEYF. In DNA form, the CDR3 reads TGTGCCTGGAGTGTACTCGGGACGGAGGAGTATTTT.

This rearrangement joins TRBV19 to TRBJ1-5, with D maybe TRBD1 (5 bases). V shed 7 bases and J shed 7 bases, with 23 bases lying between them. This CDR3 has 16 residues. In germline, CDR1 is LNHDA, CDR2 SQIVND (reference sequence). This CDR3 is CASNHKMLLRDQPQHF. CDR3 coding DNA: TGTGCCAGTAACCACAAAATGCTACTCAGGGACCAGCCCCAGCATTTT.

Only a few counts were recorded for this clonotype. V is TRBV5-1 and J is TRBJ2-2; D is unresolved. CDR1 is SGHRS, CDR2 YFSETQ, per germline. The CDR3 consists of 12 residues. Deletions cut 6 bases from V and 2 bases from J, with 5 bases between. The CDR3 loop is CASTVNTGELFF. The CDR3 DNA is TGCGCCAGCACCGTTAACACCGGGGAGCTGTTTTTT.

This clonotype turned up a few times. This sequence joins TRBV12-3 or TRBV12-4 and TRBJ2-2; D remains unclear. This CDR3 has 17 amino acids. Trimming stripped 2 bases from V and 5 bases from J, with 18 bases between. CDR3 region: CASSLYGVWTRTGELFF. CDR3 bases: TGTGCCAGCAGTTTATATGGCGTATGGACCCGGACCGGGGAGCTGTTTTTT.

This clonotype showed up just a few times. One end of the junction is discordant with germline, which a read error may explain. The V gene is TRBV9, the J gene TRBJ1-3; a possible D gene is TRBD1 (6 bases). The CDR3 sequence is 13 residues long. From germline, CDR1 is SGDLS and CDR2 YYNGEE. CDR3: CAGRDTSGNTIYF. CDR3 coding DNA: TGTGCCGGCAGGGACACCTCTGGAAACACCATATATTTT.

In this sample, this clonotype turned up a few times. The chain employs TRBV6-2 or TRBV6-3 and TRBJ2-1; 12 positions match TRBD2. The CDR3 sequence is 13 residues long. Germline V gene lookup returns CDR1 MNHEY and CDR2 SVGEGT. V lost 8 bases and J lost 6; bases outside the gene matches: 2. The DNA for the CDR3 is TGTGCCAGCGGACTAGCGGGACCCAATGAGCAGTTCTTC. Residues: CASGLAGPNEQFF.